Presented here are 5 T cell receptor beta chains from one specimen sequenced in a study of blood T cell repertoires in COVID-19 (dated by TCRdb to the early 2020s). The protocol used for the library was the immunoSEQ multiplex PCR assay. TCRdb re-hosts the immuneACCESS table, in-frame sequences only. Its copies lack some clones; in the studies checked, an unresolved V gene accounts for under half of them, and the cause for the rest is not known. This sample lists approximately 300,000 clones; more than 80% were detected once. The leading ten clones occupy under 6.5% of the sample. The sample consisted of peripheral blood. These TCRs come from a man aged 18-30 years who had recovered from COVID-19.

The chain carries TRBV10-2 and TRBJ1-1; D is undetermined. The CDR3 is made up of 13 amino acids. The ends were cut back, 3 bases at V and 1 base at J, with 6 bases in the middle. Germline CDR1 and CDR2: WSHSY and SAAADI. CDR3 sequence: CASSDGKNTEAFF. CDR3 DNA: TGCGCCAGCAGTGACGGGAAGAACACTGAAGCTTTCTTT.

About this clone itself: One junction end does not reproduce the germline sequence, and a read error may be involved. This chain joins TRBV7-7 and TRBJ2-1; D is possibly TRBD1 (5 bases). The CDR3 spans 13 residues. Germline V CDR1 and CDR2: SSHAT, FNYEAQ (reference sequence). The CDR3 reads CASSSRTQGEQFF. CDR3 nucleotide sequence: TGTGCTAGCAGCTCCAGGACCCAGGGTGAGCAGTTCTTC.

The gene calls are TRBV6-6 and TRBJ1-1; 9 nucleotides line up with TRBD1. Germline CDR1 is MNHNY and CDR2 is SVGAGI (reference sequence). Trimming at V came to 5 bases and at J to 1 base, leaving 5 bases not matched to a gene. The CDR3 spans 15 residues. CDR3 DNA sequence: TGTGCCAGCAGTGACGGGGACAGGGAGAACACTGAAGCTTTCTTT. Amino acid sequence: CASSDGDRENTEAFF.

V and J are TRBV27 and TRBJ2-7, with no clear D. Germline CDR1 is MNHEY and CDR2 is SMNVEV (reference sequence). This CDR3 is built from 11 residues. V lost 4 bases, J lost 6 bases, and 7 bases lay in between. CDR3 amino acids: CASSSAAEQYF. CDR3 bases: TGTGCCAGCAGTTCGGCGGCCGAGCAGTACTTC.

This clone was recorded once. The chain is built from TRBV13 and TRBJ2-3, with a possible D match to TRBD2 (5 bases). Trimming cost V 5 bases and J 2 bases, with 11 bases left between them. CDR1 is PRHDT and CDR2 is FYEKMQ in the germline V gene (reference sequence). CDR3 length: 14 amino acids. Written as DNA, the CDR3 is TGTGCCAGCAGCCCCTCGGGATTCACAGATACGCAGTATTTT. Protein product: CASSPSGFTDTQYF.